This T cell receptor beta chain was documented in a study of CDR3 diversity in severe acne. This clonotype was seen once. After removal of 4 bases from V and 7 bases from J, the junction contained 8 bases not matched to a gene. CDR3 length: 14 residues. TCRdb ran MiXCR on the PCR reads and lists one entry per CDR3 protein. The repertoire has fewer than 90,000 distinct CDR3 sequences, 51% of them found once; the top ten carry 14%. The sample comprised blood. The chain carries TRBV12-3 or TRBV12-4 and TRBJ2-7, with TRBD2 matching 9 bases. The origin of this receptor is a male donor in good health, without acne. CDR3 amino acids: CASSWAGGHNEQYF. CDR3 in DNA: TGTGCCAGCAGTTGGGCGGGAGGGCACAATGAGCAGTACTTC.